This TCR beta chain was profiled in a study of regulatory T cells in long-lasting Graves disease. Study conclusions and caveats: Those with persistent Graves' had less TCR diversity than newly diagnosed patients. Persistent patients had a count of shared public clonotypes (around 2,700) that exceeded that of new patients (about 930). Persistent disease was characterized by preferential usage of TRBV28, TRBJ1-2 and TRBJ2-5.

This clonotype has ten or more counts. Its antigen is unknown. Sample time point: persistent/refractory GD, antithyroid drugs over 5 years with positive TRAb. PBMCs provided the RNA from which the TCR library was made. CDR3 regions were amplified by Arm-PCR using iRepertoire HTBI primers to build TCR beta libraries. In the original processing: Across the samples, identification revealed roughly 56 TRBV and about 13 TRBJ segments. TCRdb used MiXCR to reprocess the multiplex PCR reads, holding one entry per CDR3 protein. TCRdb's processing, not the authors', yielded these V and J calls. The table has a few hundred thousand distinct CDR3 sequences, about 23% seen once. This CDR3 has 16 residues. Germline lookup yields CDR1 PRHDT and CDR2 FYEKMQ (reference sequence). Trimming took off 3 bases at V and 0 bases at J, with 12 bases between the two ends.

This TCR derives from a middle-aged woman with Graves disease. The sequences come from peripheral blood mononuclear cells (PBMCs), collected when the disease was refractory, from a patient treated with antithyroid drugs. The chain uses TRBV13 and TRBJ2-4; TRBD1 might be the D (6 bases). DNA of the CDR3: TGTGCCAGCAGCTTCCGGGACACACTAGCCAAAAACATTCAGTACTTC. This codes for CASSFRDTLAKNIQYF.